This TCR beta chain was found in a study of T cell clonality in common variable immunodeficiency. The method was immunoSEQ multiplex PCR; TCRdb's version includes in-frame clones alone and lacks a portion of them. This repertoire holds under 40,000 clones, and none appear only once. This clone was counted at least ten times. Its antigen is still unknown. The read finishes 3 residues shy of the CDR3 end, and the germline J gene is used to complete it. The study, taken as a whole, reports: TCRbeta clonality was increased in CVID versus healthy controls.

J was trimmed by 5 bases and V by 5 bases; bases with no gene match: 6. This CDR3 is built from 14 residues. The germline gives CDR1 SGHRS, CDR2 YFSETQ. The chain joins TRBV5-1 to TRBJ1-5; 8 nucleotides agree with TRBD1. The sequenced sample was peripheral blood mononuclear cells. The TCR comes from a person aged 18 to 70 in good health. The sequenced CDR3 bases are TGCGCCAGCAGTAGGACAGGGCAGGATCAGCCC. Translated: CASSRTGQDQP. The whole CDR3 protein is CASSRTGQDQPQHF.